The 26 T cell receptor beta chains given below trace back to one sample, sequenced in a study of blood T cell repertoires in COVID-19. Assay: immunoSEQ multiplex PCR; the TCRdb copy retains only in-frame clones and omits some. The sample carries some 300,000 clones, roughly 91% recorded once. The sequenced material came from PBMCs or T cells enriched from blood (not recorded which). The receptors derive from a woman aged 50 to 65 who had been exposed to COVID-19.

The V call is TRBV28, the J call TRBJ1-2; 7 bases line up with TRBD1. Germline V lookup: CDR1 MDHEN, CDR2 SYDVKM. V shed 7 bases, J shed 7 bases, and the junction held 12 bases outside the gene matches. The CDR3 runs 14 residues. CDR3 region: CASNMATGKGGYTF. The CDR3 nucleotides are TGTGCCAGCAATATGGCGACAGGGAAGGGTGGCTACACCTTC.

V and J are TRBV7-2 and TRBJ1-5; D perhaps matches TRBD1 (5 bases). Germline loops: CDR1 SGHTA, CDR2 FQGNSA. The germline V and J ends were trimmed by 5 bases and 6 bases, with 17 bases remaining between them. The CDR3 is 15 amino acids. CDR3 DNA: TGTGCCAGCAGCCCCCGGGACGGCGGGAGTCAGCCCCAGCATTTT. Protein: CASSPRDGGSQPQHF.

The V gene is TRBV7-9, the J gene TRBJ2-3; D is possibly TRBD1 (6 bases). The germline V and J ends were trimmed by 3 bases and 1 base, with 11 bases remaining between them. CDR1 SEHNR and CDR2 FQNEAQ come from the germline V gene (reference sequence). This CDR3 spans 15 amino acids. The CDR3: CASSFLSGGTDTQYF. The CDR3, as DNA: TGTGCCAGCAGCTTTCTTTCAGGGGGCACAGATACGCAGTATTTT. Full variable domain (missing parts from reference TRBV7-9 and TRBJ2-3): DTGVSQNPRHKITKRGQNVTFRCDPISEHNRLYWYRQTLGQGPEFLTYFQNEAQLEKSRLLSDRFSAERPKGSFSTLEIQRTEQGDSAMYLCASSFLSGGTDTQYFGPGTRLTVL.

The V gene is TRBV28, the J gene TRBJ2-1, with 8 bases fitting TRBD1. Germline V CDR1 and CDR2: MDHEN, SYDVKM. After removal of 2 bases from V and 9 bases from J, the junction contained 12 bases not matched to a gene. CDR3 length: 16 residues. The CDR3 here is CASSLLGQGGLAEQFF. CDR3 bases: TGTGCCAGCAGTTTACTAGGACAGGGTGGCCTTGCTGAGCAGTTCTTC.

V gene TRBV7-9 combines with J gene TRBJ1-1; D is uncertain. CDR3 length: 17 residues. Germline V CDR1 and CDR2: SEHNR, FQNEAQ (reference sequence). V lost 1 base to trimming and J lost 5 bases, with 20 bases between them. The CDR3 DNA reads as TGTGCCAGCAGCTTAGTCCCGACCTCCTTCGAGGTGACTGAAGCTTTCTTT. Translated: CASSLVPTSFEVTEAFF.

The chain uses TRBV6-5 and TRBJ2-1; the D is unclear. CDR1 and CDR2 (germline): MNHEY, SVGAGI. This CDR3 has 12 amino acids. V was trimmed by 7 bases and J by 9 bases, leaving 13 bases between them. CDR3 protein: CASIHSSCEQFF. The CDR3 DNA sequence: TGTGCCAGCATTCACTCGTCATGTGAGCAGTTCTTC.

This clone was picked up one time. This chain connects TRBV19 to TRBJ2-7; perhaps TRBD1 as D (6 bases). With 3 bases removed from V and 4 bases from J, the gap between germline ends came to 16 bases. The CDR3 runs to 15 residues. Germline V gene data show CDR1 as LNHDA and CDR2 as SQIVND (reference sequence). The CDR3 DNA sequence: TGTGCCAGTAGTATGAGAGGGGGTACGGGTTACGAGCAGTACTTC. Its translation is CASSMRGGTGYEQYF.

On this clone: The junction and the germline gene differ at one end; a read error may be behind it. This rearrangement joins TRBV5-1 to TRBJ2-7, with D maybe TRBD2 (7 bases). This CDR3 is built from 15 residues. Germline CDR1 reads SGHRS; CDR2 reads YFSETQ. The CDR3 bases are TGCGCCAGCAGCAGCGACACGGGGGGCTCCCACGAGCAGTACTTC. Protein: CASSSDTGGSHEQYF.

This clone was seen only a few times. This chain uses TRBV28 with TRBJ1-5; 7 bases are a match to TRBD1. This CDR3 region has 14 residues. The V and J ends lost 3 bases and 7 bases, in that order; junction bases with no gene match: 6. Germline CDR1 reads MDHEN; CDR2 reads SYDVKM. The CDR3 is CASSLVGGGQPQHF. CDR3 DNA sequence: TGTGCCAGCAGTTTGGTAGGGGGCGGGCAGCCCCAGCATTTT.

This clone was seen a handful of times. The rearrangement joins TRBV4-1 to TRBJ2-1, with D unresolved. The V end was cut by 1 base, the J end by 6 bases, with 13 bases between. CDR1 and CDR2 from the germline V gene are MGHRA and YSYEKL. There are 15 residues in the CDR3. This CDR3 is CASSQAGEGFNEQFF. In DNA form, the CDR3 reads TGCGCCAGCAGCCAAGCGGGTGAAGGATTCAATGAGCAGTTCTTC.

CDR3 in DNA: TGTGCCAGCAGTCCGGGAGGGGGGATTTACGAGCAGTACTTC. Translated, it gives CASSPGGGIYEQYF. This chain connects TRBV2 to TRBJ2-7; 8 bases match TRBD2. CDR1 and CDR2 from the germline V gene are SNHLY and FYNNEI. Trimming at V came to 5 bases and at J to 4 bases, leaving 7 bases not matched to a gene. The CDR3 length is 14 residues.

The rearrangement links TRBV18 to TRBJ1-5; 7 bases are shared with TRBD1. V lost 5 bases, J lost 4 bases, and 11 bases stayed unmatched. Germline assignment: CDR1 KGHSH and CDR2 LQKENI. The CDR3 is 16 amino acids. The CDR3 DNA reads as TGTGCCAGCTCAGGACGGGACAGCATTGAGAATCAGCCCCAGCATTTT. Translation gives CASSGRDSIENQPQHF.

This clone was seen only once. This chain joins TRBV2 and TRBJ1-4, with 7 bases identical to TRBD1. This CDR3 spans 16 amino acids. J lost 4 bases, V lost 6 bases, and 11 bases had no gene match. Germline CDR1 SNHLY, CDR2 FYNNEI. In DNA form, the CDR3 reads TGTGCCAGCAGGGGTTTTCCGGGACAGATTAATGAAAAACTGTTTTTT. This sequence encodes CASRGFPGQINEKLFF.

The chain employs TRBV6-1 and TRBJ1-2, with 11 bases fitting TRBD1. This CDR3 comprises 16 residues. Trimming took 2 bases from V and 8 from J; bases not matched to a gene: 10. Germline loops: CDR1 MNHNS, CDR2 SASEGT. The CDR3 DNA sequence: TGTGCCAGCAGTGAACCGGGACAGGGGGATAGGATCGGCTACACCTTC. Protein: CASSEPGQGDRIGYTF.

In this sample, this clone turned up once. The chain couples TRBV19 to TRBJ2-7, with 10 bases lining up with TRBD2. The germline V gene encodes CDR1 LNHDA and CDR2 SQIVND (reference sequence). The CDR3 is made up of 13 amino acids. Trimming cost V 6 bases and J 4 bases; bases outside gene matches: 3. CDR3 in DNA: TGTGCCAGTAGGGCTAGCGGGGGATACGAGCAGTACTTC. Its translation is CASRASGGYEQYF.

The V call is TRBV5-4, the J call TRBJ2-3; D is undetermined. V was shortened by 3 bases and J by 0 bases, with 14 bases between the two germline ends. In germline, CDR1 is SGHNT, CDR2 YYREEE (reference sequence). This CDR3 contains 16 residues. CDR3 sequence reads: CASSSPTEVSTDTQYF. Here the CDR3 DNA reads TGTGCCAGCAGCTCACCCACAGAAGTAAGCACAGATACGCAGTATTTT.

V usage is TRBV30 and J usage is TRBJ2-1, with D possibly matching TRBD1 (6 bases). This CDR3 has 13 amino acids. The germline V gene encodes CDR1 GTSNPN and CDR2 SVGIG (reference sequence). CDR3 in DNA: TGTGCTTTCCAGGGGAGCTCCTACAATGAGCAGTTCTTC. This encodes CAFQGSSYNEQFF.

The genes are TRBV15 and TRBJ2-7; 7 nucleotides line up with TRBD1. The CDR3 sequence is 15 residues long. J lost 5 bases, V lost 0 bases, and 7 bases had no gene match. Germline V CDR1 and CDR2: LNHNV, YYDKDF (reference sequence). CDR3 residues: CATSRDSRGSHEQYF. The CDR3 DNA follows: TGTGCCACCAGCAGAGATTCCAGGGGGTCCCACGAGCAGTACTTC. Drawing the rest from reference TRBV15 and TRBJ2-7, the complete variable domain is DAMVIQNPRYQVTQFGKPVTLSCSQTLNHNVMYWYQQKSSQAPKLLFHYYDKDFNNEADTPDNFQSRRPNTSFCFLDIRSPGLGDTAMYLCATSRDSRGSHEQYFGPGTRLTVT.

This clone showed up just once. This chain uses TRBV12-3 or TRBV12-4 with TRBJ2-5; perhaps TRBD2 as D (5 bases). The CDR3 covers 13 residues. The ends were cut back, 6 bases at V and 0 bases at J, with 8 bases in the middle. The CDR3 loop reads CASSKDYQETQYF. Written as DNA, the CDR3 is TGTGCCAGCAGCAAGGACTACCAAGAGACCCAGTACTTC.

There are a few counts of this clone. The chain combines TRBV28 with TRBJ2-1, with 8 bases matching TRBD1. CDR3 length equals 15 residues. V trimming: 6 bases; J trimming: 5 bases; junction bases outside the gene matches: 9. Germline CDR1 is MDHEN and CDR2 is SYDVKM. The CDR3 DNA follows: TGTGCCAGCAGAACCCCGGGACAGGAAAACAATGAGCAGTTCTTC. Amino acid sequence: CASRTPGQENNEQFF. The whole variable domain, filled in from reference TRBV28 and TRBJ2-1, reads DVKVTQSSRYLVKRTGEKVFLECVQDMDHENMFWYRQDPGLGLRLIYFSYDVKMKEKGDIPEGYSVSREKKERFSLILESASTNQTSMYLCASRTPGQENNEQFFGPGTRLTVL.

The rearrangement joins TRBV4-1 to TRBJ2-2; unclear D gene. V lost 7 bases and J lost 5, with 5 bases in between. CDR1 and CDR2 from the germline V gene are MGHRA and YSYEKL. CDR3 length: 11 amino acids. CDR3 loop: CASTETGELFF. The CDR3 nucleotides read TGCGCCAGCACTGAGACCGGGGAGCTGTTTTTT.

V is TRBV5-1 and J is TRBJ1-1; 7 nucleotides line up with TRBD1. The trim removed 0 bases at V and 2 bases at J, leaving 1 base unmatched. Per germline, CDR1 SGHRS and CDR2 YFSETQ. This CDR3 is built from 14 residues. The CDR3 reads CASSLDRGNTEAFF. In DNA form, the CDR3 reads TGCGCCAGCAGCTTGGACAGGGGAAACACTGAAGCTTTCTTT.

The CDR3 bases are TGTGCCAGCAGTTTACAGGGCGCTCGTGGCTACACCTTC. It encodes CASSLQGARGYTF. J is TRBJ1-2 and V is TRBV12-3 or TRBV12-4; weak D call: TRBD1 (5 bases). This CDR3 comprises 13 residues. Trimming removed 2 bases from V and 7 bases from J, with 11 bases in between.

The chain has TRBV18 and TRBJ2-5; a possible D gene is TRBD2 (5 bases). V was trimmed by 1 base and J by 0 bases, leaving 12 bases between them. Looked up from germline, CDR1 is KGHSH and CDR2 is LQKENI. The CDR3 is 16 residues long. The CDR3 DNA sequence: TGTGCCAGCTCACCACAGGGAGATGGGTACCAAGAGACCCAGTACTTC. Residues: CASSPQGDGYQETQYF.

This chain joins TRBV30 and TRBJ2-5; TRBD1 matches at 9 bases. The CDR3 totals 14 residues. V lost 2 bases, J lost 4 bases, and 5 bases stayed unmatched. Germline values: CDR1 GTSNPN, CDR2 SVGIG (reference sequence). CDR3 loop: CAWSYRGLRETQYF. The CDR3 DNA sequence: TGTGCCTGGAGTTACAGGGGGCTGCGAGAGACCCAGTACTTC.

The chain is built from TRBV7-2 and TRBJ2-7; 9 bases line up with TRBD2. CDR3 length: 15 residues. J lost 3 bases, V lost 2 bases, and 5 bases had no gene match. Germline lookup yields CDR1 SGHTA and CDR2 FQGNSA. The CDR3 DNA sequence: TGTGCCAGCAGCTTACGGGTAGCGGGGGACTACGAGCAGTACTTC. It encodes CASSLRVAGDYEQYF.